The clone carrying this TCR beta chain has a single count. These data belong to a study of blood T cell repertoires in COVID-19. Study at large: Some COVID-19 samples were acute and others convalescent; all came from the United States, Italy and Spain. T cells, B-cell-depleted T cells, or PBMCs supplied cDNA or gDNA.

CDR3 length: 13 residues. V was clipped by 3 bases and J by 5 bases, with 10 bases between them. In germline, CDR1 is LNHNV, CDR2 YYDKDF (reference sequence). Original processing notes: Researchers report that nucleated cell counts were estimated from reference gene primer amplification. Some clones are missing from TCRdb's copy, which holds only in-frame ones; the method was immunoSEQ multiplex PCR. The V and J calls and the clone size are those of that table, but D and trimming were determined from the DNA. This table holds approximately 220,000 clones, approximately 81% found once. Sequencing was performed on peripheral blood. The receptor was isolated from an older woman who had recovered from COVID-19. The chain links TRBV15 to TRBJ1-1; D not resolved. CDR3 in DNA: TGTGCCACCAGCAGCCCCACAGTAACTGAAGCTTTCTTT. Amino acids: CATSSPTVTEAFF.